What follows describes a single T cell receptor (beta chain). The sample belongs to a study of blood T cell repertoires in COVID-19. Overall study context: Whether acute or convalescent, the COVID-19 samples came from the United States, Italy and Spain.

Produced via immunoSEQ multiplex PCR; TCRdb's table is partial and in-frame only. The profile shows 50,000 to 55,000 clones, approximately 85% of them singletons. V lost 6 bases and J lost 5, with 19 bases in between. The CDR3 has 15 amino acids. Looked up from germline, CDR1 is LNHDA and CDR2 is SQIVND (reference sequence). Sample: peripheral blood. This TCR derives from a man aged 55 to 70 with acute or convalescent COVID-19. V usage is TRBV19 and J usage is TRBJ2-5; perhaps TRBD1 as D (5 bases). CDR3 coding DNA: TGTGCCAGTAGCCGGTCCCAGGGCCTTGGGGAGACCCAGTACTTC. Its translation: CASSRSQGLGETQYF.